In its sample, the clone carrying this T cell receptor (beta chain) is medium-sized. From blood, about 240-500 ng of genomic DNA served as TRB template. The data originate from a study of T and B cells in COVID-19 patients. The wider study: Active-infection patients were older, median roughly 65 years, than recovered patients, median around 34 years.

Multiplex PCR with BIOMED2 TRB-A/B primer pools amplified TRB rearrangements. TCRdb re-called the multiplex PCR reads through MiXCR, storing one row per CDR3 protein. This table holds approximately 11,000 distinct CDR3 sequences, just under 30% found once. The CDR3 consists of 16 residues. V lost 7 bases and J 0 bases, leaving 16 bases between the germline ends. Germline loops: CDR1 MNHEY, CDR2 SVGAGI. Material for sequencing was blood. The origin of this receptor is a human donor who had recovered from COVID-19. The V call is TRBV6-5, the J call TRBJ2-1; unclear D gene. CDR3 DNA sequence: TGTGCCAGCAACCCTGGAGACACCCGCTCCTACAATGAGCAGTTCTTC. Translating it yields CASNPGDTRSYNEQFF.